Listed below are T cell receptor beta chains from one sample, sequenced in a study of T cells in Graves' hyperthyroidism and ophthalmopathy. In TCRdb, the multiplex PCR reads were re-called with MiXCR into one record per CDR3 protein. Of under 550,000 distinct CDR3 sequences in the sample, 15% to 20% were seen once. The specimen was blood. The origin of the receptors is a middle-aged man with Graves' ophthalmopathy. Both conserved end residues are part of each CDR3. A D gene is named only where the DNA matches it firmly. Clone size is given for some rows only: seen once, a few or many times, or a class if the clone is expanded.

D gene	J gene	V gene	clone size	CDR3 DNA	CDR3 protein
TRBD1	TRBJ1-5	TRBV12-3/TRBV12-4	-	TGTGCCAGCAGGGGGGGACAGGGGAATCAGCCCCAGCATTTT	CASRGGQGNQPQHF
-	TRBJ2-7	TRBV12-3/TRBV12-4	many	TGTGCCAGTATCCCGGGGGTTGGATCGGCAGGGTCGGACGAGCAGTACTTC	CASIPGVGSAGSDEQYF
TRBD2	TRBJ2-4	TRBV5-5	few	TGTGCCAGCAGCACGGGGGGGGCAGACACAGCCAAAAACATTCAGTACTTC	CASSTGGADTAKNIQYF
-	TRBJ1-1	TRBV5-1	once	TGCGCCAGCAGCTTGGGCCGCTGGGGGGACACTGAAGCTTTCTTT	CASSLGRWGDTEAFF
-	TRBJ1-1	TRBV30	-	TGTGCCTGGAGTGCGAACTCGGGCACTGAAGCTTTCTTT	CAWSANSGTEAFF
-	TRBJ2-1	TRBV2	many	TGTGCCAGCAGTGAAGTAGTGGGACACGGTCGAGGTGAGCAGTTCTTC	CASSEVVGHGRGEQFF
-	TRBJ2-1	TRBV19	-	TGTGCCAGTAGTATCGGGCAGGCGGGGACCAATGAGCAGTTCTTC	CASSIGQAGTNEQFF
TRBD1	TRBJ2-1	TRBV5-1	-	TGCGCCAGCAGCCCCCGACCGGGACAGGGGAGTGAGCAGTTCTTC	CASSPRPGQGSEQFF
-	TRBJ2-1	TRBV19	-	TGTGCCACCCGACTAAGAGGTGAGCAGTTCTTC	CATRLRGEQFF
-	TRBJ1-1	TRBV9	many	TGTGCCAGCAGCGTAGATCCCCAAGCAGCTGAAGCTTTCTTT	CASSVDPQAAEAFF